This is a list of T cell receptor beta chains from one sample in a study of metastatic and nonmetastatic thyroid tumors. From the PCR reads, TCRdb re-called clones with MiXCR. The table lists fewer than 25,000 clones, about 14% of them singletons. Material: tumor tissue. These receptors were obtained from a female donor with papillary thyroid cancer or a benign thyroid nodule (not recorded which). Some clones in this sample may be carry-over from other donors' samples. Each CDR3 is given with its conserved first and last residue. D genes are given only for firm matches. Clone size, where shown, is once, few, many, or a class for clones that have expanded.

v_call	j_call	clone_size	d_call	cdr3_aa	cdr3_nt
TRBV5-1	TRBJ1-1	many	NA	CASSFGVDTEAFF	TGCGCCAGCAGCTTCGGGGTTGACACTGAAGCTTTCTTT
TRBV11-3	TRBJ2-7	medium-sized	TRBD2	CASSLTFVGTSTHEQYF	TGTGCCAGCAGCTTAACTTTTGTGGGGACTAGCACCCACGAGCAGTACTTC
TRBV4-1	TRBJ1-5	many	TRBD1	CASSPGQGDQPQHF	TGCGCCAGCAGCCCTGGACAGGGTGACCAGCCCCAGCATTTT
TRBV20-1	TRBJ2-5	NA	TRBD2	CSARTSGRVIAETQYF	TGCAGTGCTCGGACTAGCGGGAGGGTAATCGCAGAGACCCAGTACTTC
TRBV5-1	TRBJ1-2	many	NA	CASSLLQQGTGYTF	TGCGCCAGCAGCTTGTTGCAACAGGGAACTGGCTACACCTTC
TRBV2	TRBJ1-1	NA	NA	CASMAVRDTEAFF	TGTGCCAGCATGGCGGTTCGGGACACTGAAGCTTTCTTT
TRBV9	TRBJ1-5	many	NA	CASSGQSNQPQHF	TGTGCCAGCAGCGGACAGAGCAATCAGCCCCAGCATTTT
TRBV20-1	TRBJ1-1	many	NA	CSAPGGVTNTEAFF	TGCAGTGCTCCTGGGGGGGTTACGAACACTGAAGCTTTCTTT
TRBV24-1	TRBJ1-2	many	NA	CATSDFRQDHGYTF	TGTGCCACCAGTGACTTCAGACAGGACCATGGCTACACCTTC
TRBV9	TRBJ1-5	many	TRBD1	CASSRTGQSNQPQHF	TGTGCCAGCAGCAGGACAGGCCAGAGCAATCAGCCCCAGCATTTT
TRBV10-3	TRBJ2-2	many	NA	CAISDARGSGELFF	TGTGCCATCAGTGACGCCCGGGGGTCCGGGGAGCTGTTTTTT
TRBV18	TRBJ2-1	many	NA	CASSRTRSNEQFF	TGTGCCAGCTCTCGTACTAGAAGTAATGAGCAGTTCTTC
TRBV7-2	TRBJ2-2	many	NA	CASSLLAHTGELFF	TGTGCCAGCAGCCTTCTAGCGCACACCGGGGAGCTGTTTTTT
TRBV5-5	TRBJ1-1	NA	TRBD1	CASSAGQGVTEAFF	TGTGCCAGCAGCGCCGGACAGGGGGTTACTGAAGCTTTCTTT
TRBV5-1	TRBJ2-3	NA	NA	CASSPPGVTQYF	TGCGCCAGCAGCCCGCCGGGGGTTACGCAGTATTTT
TRBV7-6	TRBJ2-1	many	TRBD2	CASSPLAGGIYNEQFF	TGTGCCAGCAGCCCACTAGCGGGGGGGATCTACAATGAGCAGTTCTTC
TRBV9	TRBJ2-7	NA	NA	CASSPDLYEQYF	TGTGCCAGCAGCCCTGACCTCTACGAGCAGTACTTC
TRBV19	TRBJ2-2	many	TRBD1	CASSPQTGGTGGLFF	TGTGCCAGTAGCCCTCAGACAGGGGGGACCGGGGGGCTGTTTTTT
TRBV27	TRBJ2-1	many	TRBD2	CASSSGTTDNEQFF	TGTGCCAGCAGTTCAGGGACTACCGACAATGAGCAGTTCTTC
TRBV5-1	TRBJ1-1	medium-sized	NA	CASSLATVMNTEAFF	TGCGCCAGCAGCTTGGCGACGGTGATGAACACTGAAGCTTTCTTT
TRBV30	TRBJ1-5	many	TRBD1	CAWSGRGRGRDNQPQHF	TGTGCCTGGAGTGGACGGGGCAGGGGGCGGGACAATCAGCCCCAGCATTTT
TRBV5-8	TRBJ2-2	many	NA	CASSLWQADRELFF	TGTGCCAGCAGCTTGTGGCAGGCGGACCGGGAGCTGTTTTTT
TRBV7-8	TRBJ1-6	many	TRBD1	CASSLLGQGVDSPLHF	TGTGCCAGCAGCTTATTAGGACAGGGAGTGGATTCACCCCTCCACTTT
TRBV5-6	TRBJ2-5	few	TRBD2	CASSLEGGRAPATQYF	TGTGCCAGCAGCTTGGAAGGCGGGAGGGCCCCGGCGACCCAGTACTTC
TRBV20-1	TRBJ1-2	many	NA	CSAQFPGLDYGYTF	TGCAGTGCCCAATTCCCGGGTTTGGACTATGGCTACACCTTC
TRBV28	TRBJ1-4	many	NA	CASTLWSRGGEKLFF	TGTGCCAGCACCCTGTGGTCCAGGGGAGGCGAAAAACTGTTTTTT
TRBV28	TRBJ1-1	many	NA	CASSAPQVDEAFF	TGTGCCAGCAGTGCCCCCCAGGTGGATGAAGCTTTCTTT
TRBV6-9	TRBJ2-1	NA	NA	CASSYRDLTRNEQFF	TGTGCCAGCAGTTATCGGGACCTAACTCGCAATGAGCAGTTCTTC
TRBV6-5	TRBJ2-1	NA	NA	CASSYSGLLSSYNEQFF	TGTGCCAGCAGTTATTCGGGACTCTTGAGCTCCTACAATGAGCAGTTCTTC
TRBV30	TRBJ2-2	NA	NA	CAWSDNTGALFF	TGTGCCTGGAGTGATAACACCGGGGCACTGTTTTTT
TRBV4-2	TRBJ2-1	once	NA	CASSAPPGQLNNEQFF	TGTGCCAGCAGCGCTCCCCCAGGGCAATTAAACAATGAGCAGTTCTTC
TRBV6-6	TRBJ2-1	many	TRBD2	CASSSRTSGLSYNEQFF	TGTGCCAGCAGTTCGCGGACTAGCGGGCTCTCCTACAATGAGCAGTTCTTC
TRBV5-1	TRBJ2-6	NA	TRBD1	CASSRGTGVTGANVLTF	TGCGCCAGCAGCAGAGGGACAGGGGTTACTGGGGCCAACGTCCTGACTTTC
TRBV9	TRBJ2-3	few	TRBD2	CASSVAVIGLAGSRSDTRYF	TGTGCCAGCAGCGTAGCCGTCATAGGACTAGCGGGTTCCCGATCAGATACGCGGTATTTT
TRBV20-1	TRBJ2-3	large	NA	CSARQSRGSVDTQYF	TGCAGTGCTAGACAATCCCGCGGGTCGGTGGATACGCAGTATTTT
TRBV6-1	TRBJ2-3	many	TRBD2	CASSSPGVAGRDTQYF	TGTGCCAGCAGTTCCCCTGGGGTAGCGGGGAGGGATACGCAGTATTTT
TRBV20-1	TRBJ2-7	many	NA	CSATPDPRGEQYF	TGCAGTGCTACCCCGGACCCCAGGGGCGAGCAGTACTTC
TRBV20-1	TRBJ2-3	NA	NA	CSWEDPRMCTDTQYF	TGCAGTTGGGAAGATCCCCGAATGTGCACAGATACGCAGTATTTT
TRBV2	TRBJ2-1	many	TRBD2	CASSRTSGTNEQFF	TGTGCCAGCAGTCGCACTAGCGGCACAAATGAGCAGTTCTTC
TRBV6-2/TRBV6-3	TRBJ2-3	NA	NA	CASSYGAGKGGTDTQYF	TGTGCCAGCAGTTACGGGGCGGGGAAAGGGGGCACAGATACGCAGTATTTT
TRBV7-9	TRBJ2-2	many	NA	CASSLEAGELFF	TGTGCCAGCAGCTTAGAGGCCGGGGAGCTGTTTTTT
TRBV28	TRBJ1-2	many	NA	CASRGVGGSSDYGYTF	TGTGCCAGCAGGGGAGTTGGTGGATCATCGGACTATGGCTACACCTTC
TRBV6-1	TRBJ2-1	many	TRBD2	CASSNIAGGSYNEQFF	TGTGCCAGCAGTAACATAGCGGGAGGCTCCTACAATGAGCAGTTCTTC
TRBV12-3/TRBV12-4	TRBJ1-3	medium-sized	NA	CASSRNSGNTIYF	TGTGCCAGCAGTCGAAACTCTGGAAACACCATATATTTT
TRBV4-2	TRBJ1-2	many	NA	CASSQARGVNYGYTF	TGTGCCAGCAGCCAAGCCAGGGGAGTTAACTATGGCTACACCTTC
TRBV6-4	TRBJ1-6	many	NA	CASSERGKASYNSPLHF	TGTGCCAGCAGTGAAAGAGGGAAGGCGTCCTATAATTCACCCCTCCACTTT
TRBV2	TRBJ2-1	once	TRBD2	CASIHSGGHSYNEQFF	TGTGCCAGCATCCATAGCGGGGGGCACTCCTACAATGAGCAGTTCTTC
TRBV2	TRBJ1-1	many	NA	CASRTGNTEAFF	TGTGCCAGCAGGACAGGGAACACTGAAGCTTTCTTT
TRBV7-8	TRBJ1-1	medium-sized	TRBD1	CASSLITPTGATEAFF	TGTGCCAGCAGCTTAATCACCCCGACAGGGGCCACTGAAGCTTTCTTT
TRBV11-2	TRBJ2-7	medium-sized	NA	CASSPFGGGGYEQYF	TGTGCCAGCAGCCCCTTCGGGGGAGGTGGCTACGAGCAGTACTTC